The 8 T cell receptor beta chains presented below share a single source sample, sequenced in a study of T-cell memory formation after mild COVID-19 (dated by TCRdb to about 2021). To prepare the library, 5' RACE was applied. TCRdb lists the instrument as Illumina NovaSeq 6000. The public reads were quality trimmed at Q25 with fastp and then assembled into clones with MiXCR by TCRdb, keeping productive beta chains. Rows with a matching CDR3 protein are joined into one entry that keeps the most common DNA and genes. The sample includes roughly 600,000 distinct CDR3 sequences, with more than 15% observed a single time. The top ten hold approximately 12% of the sample. Sequenced: PBMCs or a T cell subset sorted from them (not recorded which). The origin of the receptors is an adult woman who had mild COVID-19 (a few samples of this study predate the infection). The sample titles of this study are shuffled in the database, so cell type and time point are left out; the donor was told from shared clones.

The V call is TRBV6-1, the J call TRBJ2-7; TRBD2 agrees at 9 bases. This CDR3 has 23 amino acids. V shed 7 bases and J 5 bases; nucleotides not matched to a gene: 36. From germline, CDR1 is MNHNS and CDR2 SASEGT. The CDR3 spells CASTPVRRGRALLFSGRQHEQYF. The CDR3 bases are TGTGCCAGCACCCCCGTCCGTCGGGGAAGGGCCCTTTTGTTTAGCGGGAGACAGCACGAGCAGTACTTC.

This clonotype was seen only a few times. The V and J genes are TRBV7-9 and TRBJ1-1; D is uncertain. The CDR3 sequence is 11 residues long. CDR1 and CDR2 (germline): SEHNR, FQNEAQ (reference sequence). V dropped 6 bases and J dropped 3 bases, with 5 bases sitting between them. CDR3 bases: TGTGCCAGCAGTTGGGACACTGAAGCTTTCTTT. It codes for CASSWDTEAFF.

V is TRBV29-1 and J is TRBJ1-4; maybe TRBD1 (5 bases). V lost 1 base and J lost 10, with 19 bases in between. Germline CDR1 and CDR2: SQVTM and ANQGSEA. This CDR3 is 15 amino acids long. The CDR3 reads CSVEVPSRGGGKLFF. The CDR3 DNA follows: TGCAGCGTTGAAGTACCCTCTCGGGGCGGGGGAAAACTGTTTTTT.

The chain couples TRBV4-1 to TRBJ1-3, with D perhaps matching TRBD1 (5 bases). The V gene's germline CDR1 is MGHRA and CDR2 YSYEKL. This CDR3 is built from 16 residues. The V gene lost 4 bases and the J gene lost 0 bases, with 13 bases spanning the gap. The CDR3 reads CASSLEEGNSGNTIYF. The CDR3 DNA follows: TGCGCCAGCAGCCTGGAGGAGGGGAACTCTGGAAACACCATATATTTT.

The gene calls are TRBV5-1 and TRBJ2-1, with 9 bases matching TRBD2. Per germline, CDR1 SGHRS and CDR2 YFSETQ. The CDR3 contains 17 residues. After removal of 4 bases from V and 0 bases from J, the junction contained 8 bases not matched to a gene. CDR3 region: CASSLTGRGGSYNEQFF. The CDR3 region has the DNA TGCGCCAGCAGCCTGACCGGGCGGGGGGGCTCCTACAATGAGCAGTTCTTC.

This clonotype was found a few times. The V and J genes are TRBV5-1 and TRBJ2-1; the D gene is possibly TRBD1 (5 bases). This CDR3 is 13 amino acids long. Trimming removed 3 bases at V and 7 bases at J, with 11 bases between. CDR1 is SGHRS, CDR2 YFSETQ, per germline. The CDR3, as DNA: TGCGCCAGCAGCTCACATCAGGGAAATGAGCAGTTCTTC. As protein: CASSSHQGNEQFF.

The J gene is TRBJ2-7, the V gene TRBV11-2; 9 nucleotides line up with TRBD1. CDR3 length: 15 amino acids. CDR1 SGHAT and CDR2 FQNNGV come from the germline V gene. With 4 bases clipped from V and 3 bases from J, the junction kept 7 bases outside the gene matches. CDR3 nucleotide sequence: TGTGCCAGCAGCTCCGCCCGGGACAGGGTCTACGAGCAGTACTTC. Translating gives CASSSARDRVYEQYF.

The V gene is TRBV20-1, the J gene TRBJ2-7; 8 bases are shared with TRBD2. V lost 0 bases to trimming and J lost 3 bases; unmatched junction nucleotides: 13. This CDR3 has 17 amino acids. Germline V CDR1 and CDR2: DFQATT, SNEGSKA (reference sequence). The CDR3 DNA reads as TGCAGTGCTAGAGATGGGGTGAAAGCGGGAGTCTACTACGAGCAGTACTTC. Translation gives CSARDGVKAGVYYEQYF.